This TCR beta chain was captured in a study of memory CD4+ T cells and cytomegalovirus serostatus. Single viable CD3+CD4+CD8-CD45RO+ cells were sorted as the memory CD4+ T cells. Serostatus was set by detecting CMV pp150, pp28, p38, p52 IgG. In the case of this clone: Its antigen is still unknown.

Study conclusions and caveats: Repertoires predicted CMV serostatus with median bootstrapped AUC of about 0.96.

Some clones are missing from TCRdb's copy, which holds only in-frame ones; the method was immunoSEQ multiplex PCR. The sample contains roughly 42,000 clones, over 70% of which appear only once. The CDR3 is 14 amino acids. Germline CDR1 SGHKS, CDR2 YYEKEE (reference sequence). The V gene lost 0 bases and the J gene lost 4 bases, with 10 bases spanning the gap. This chain links TRBV5-5 with TRBJ1-1; D perhaps matches TRBD1 (5 bases). This TCR was recovered from an adult in good health and CMV-seronegative. The sample consisted of memory CD4+ T cells from blood. The CDR3 nucleotides are TGTGCCAGCAGCTTGGGGGGCGCGGGCACTGAAGCTTTCTTT. Residues: CASSLGGAGTEAFF.